This entry concerns a single T cell receptor (beta chain). Its antigen is unknown. Base qualities are missing; no much larger clone stands one base away. From its cysteine to its phenylalanine, the CDR3 spans 15 amino acids. Only CDR3 DNA remains: 45 bases, in frame from the first base. Unmatched junction bases come to 8, with V trimmed by 4 bases and J by 4 bases. The germline V gene (reference sequence) specifies GTSNPN as CDR1 and SVGIG as CDR2. The immunoSEQ Assay, a bias-controlled multiplex PCR, was used to amplify TCRbeta CDR3 regions from genomic DNA. As for the original processing: Nucleated cell counts per sample were estimated from amplification of reference gene primers within the assay. To quantify the absolute abundance of each unique TCRbeta CDR3 rearrangement, sequence reads were collapsed and filtered. Productive Simpson clonality was computed per sample as the square root of Simpson's diversity index over productive rearrangements. Imported from immuneACCESS, the table was reduced by TCRdb to in-frame sequences with V and J called. These copies leave out some clones; in studies compared against another copy, an unresolved V gene accounts for under half, and the cause of the remainder is not known. V, J and clone size derive from that table, while D and trimming were established from the DNA sequence. This sample is represented by 55,000 to 75,000 clones; around 80% of them were singletons. Roughly 8.3% of the sample is in the top ten clones.

This sample was taken from a study of blood T cell repertoires in COVID-19 (dated by TCRdb to about 2020). For the wider study: Samples from collaborators originated in the United States, Italy and Spain and spanned both the acute and convalescent phases of COVID-19. The prospective study material was composed of cDNA or gDNA derived from T cells, B-cell-depleted T cells, or PBMCs. Subjects who had been exposed to COVID-19, were actively infected with it, or had recovered from it provided the deeply sampled blood TCRbeta repertoires that made up the dataset. A freely available public database, intended as a resource for researchers studying the immune response to SARS-CoV-2, is where the repertoires were released. Samples came from the ongoing ImmuneRACE study (first 160 participants) plus 1,254 subjects from 6 global collaborators. Nearly every sample came with metadata listing a de-identified subject ID, COVID-19 status, age in years and sex. Where available, HLA class I and class II types were obtained from metadata supplied by the sample provider rather than from assay-based typing.

Each collaborating institution followed its own protocols to collect whole blood in K2EDTA tubes. For TCRbeta analysis, collaborators shipped samples in one of three forms: frozen whole blood, isolated PBMCs, or DNA extracted from either of those sample types. What the authors observed across the whole study: The amount of clinical and demographic metadata varied by source and participant and was provided uncurated.

The clonotype originates from a human donor in a cohort sampled during active COVID-19. The sample taken for sequencing was peripheral blood. In this chain, TRBV30 is recombined with TRBJ2-3, with 10 central nucleotides matching TRBD2. The CDR3 here reads CAWTSLAGGSDTQYF. The base sequence is TGTGCCTGGACGTCATTAGCGGGAGGTTCAGATACGCAGTATTTT.